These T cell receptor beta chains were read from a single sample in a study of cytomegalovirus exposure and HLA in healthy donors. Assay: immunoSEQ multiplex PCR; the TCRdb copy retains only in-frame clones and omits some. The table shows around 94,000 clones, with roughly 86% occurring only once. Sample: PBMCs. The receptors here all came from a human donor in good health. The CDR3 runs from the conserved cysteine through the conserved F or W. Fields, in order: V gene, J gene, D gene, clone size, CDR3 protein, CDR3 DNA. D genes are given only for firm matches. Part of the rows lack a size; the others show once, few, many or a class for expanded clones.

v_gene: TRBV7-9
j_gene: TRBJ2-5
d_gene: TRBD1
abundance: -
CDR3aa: CASSFGQGFQETQYF
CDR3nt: TGTGCCAGCAGCTTTGGACAGGGCTTTCAAGAGACCCAGTACTTC

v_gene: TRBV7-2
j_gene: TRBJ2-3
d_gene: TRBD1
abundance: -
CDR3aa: CASSAWDRAEGTQYF
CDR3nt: TGTGCCAGCAGCGCCTGGGACAGGGCGGAGGGTACGCAGTATTTT

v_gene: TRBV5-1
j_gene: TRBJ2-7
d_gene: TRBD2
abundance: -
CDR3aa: CASGLASGPNTNPNEQYF
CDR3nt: TGCGCCAGCGGCTTGGCTAGCGGGCCGAACACCAATCCTAATGAGCAGTACTTC

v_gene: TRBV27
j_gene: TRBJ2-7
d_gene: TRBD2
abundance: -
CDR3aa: CASSFWTSPYEQYF
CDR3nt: TGTGCCAGCAGTTTTTGGACTAGTCCCTACGAGCAGTACTTC

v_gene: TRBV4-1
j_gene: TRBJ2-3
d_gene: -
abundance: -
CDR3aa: CASSQGTWQGGGTDTQYF
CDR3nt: TGCGCCAGCAGCCAAGGGACCTGGCAGGGTGGAGGCACAGATACGCAGTATTTT

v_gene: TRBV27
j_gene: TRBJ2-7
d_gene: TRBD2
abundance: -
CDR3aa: CASRGGSLEQYF
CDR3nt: TGTGCCAGCAGGGGCGGGAGTCTCGAGCAGTACTTC

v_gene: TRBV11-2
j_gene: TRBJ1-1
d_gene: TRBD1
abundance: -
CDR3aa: CASSSGTVMNTEAFF
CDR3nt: TGTGCCAGCAGTTCTGGGACAGTCATGAACACTGAAGCTTTCTTT

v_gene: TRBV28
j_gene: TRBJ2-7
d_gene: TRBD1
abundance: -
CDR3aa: CASTLFAPRDRSTYEQYF
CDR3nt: TGTGCCAGCACCCTGTTCGCGCCCCGGGACAGGAGTACCTACGAGCAGTACTTC

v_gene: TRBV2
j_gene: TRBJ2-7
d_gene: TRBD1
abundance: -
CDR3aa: CATAERGLYEQYF
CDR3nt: TGTGCCACAGCTGAGAGGGGGCTGTACGAGCAGTACTTC

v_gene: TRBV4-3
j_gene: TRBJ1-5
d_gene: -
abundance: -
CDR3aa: CASSQGGHSGQPQHF
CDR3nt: TGCGCCAGCAGCCAAGGAGGCCACAGCGGGCAGCCCCAGCATTTT

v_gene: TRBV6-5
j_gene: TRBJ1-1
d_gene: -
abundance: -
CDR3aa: CASSLKTTGNTEAFF
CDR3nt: TGTGCCAGCAGTTTAAAGACCACAGGGAATACTGAAGCTTTCTTT

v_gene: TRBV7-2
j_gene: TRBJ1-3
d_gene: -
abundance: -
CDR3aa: CASSLGGGGSGNTIYF
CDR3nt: TGTGCCAGCAGCTTAGGGGGGGGCGGGTCTGGAAACACCATATATTTT

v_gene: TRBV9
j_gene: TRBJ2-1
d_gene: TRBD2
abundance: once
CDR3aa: CASSAGGYNYNEQFF
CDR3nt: TGTGCCAGCAGCGCCGGGGGGTACAACTACAATGAGCAGTTCTTC

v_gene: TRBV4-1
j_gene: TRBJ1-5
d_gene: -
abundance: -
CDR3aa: CASSQEGGRGWGGGNQPQHF
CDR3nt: TGCGCCAGCAGCCAAGAAGGGGGGAGGGGGTGGGGCGGGGGCAATCAGCCCCAGCATTTT

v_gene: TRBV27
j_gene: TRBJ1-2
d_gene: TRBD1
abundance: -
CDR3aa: CASSRDRGRDGYTF
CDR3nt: TGTGCCAGCAGTCGAGACAGGGGGCGGGATGGCTACACCTTC

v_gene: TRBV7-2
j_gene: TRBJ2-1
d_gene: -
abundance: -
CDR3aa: CASSLKLTQDNEQFF
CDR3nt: TGTGCCAGCAGCTTAAAACTAACCCAAGACAATGAGCAGTTCTTC

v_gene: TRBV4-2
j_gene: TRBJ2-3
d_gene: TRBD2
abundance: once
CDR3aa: CASSQVPSGSTDTQYF
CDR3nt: TGTGCCAGCAGCCAAGTCCCTAGCGGGAGCACAGATACGCAGTATTTT

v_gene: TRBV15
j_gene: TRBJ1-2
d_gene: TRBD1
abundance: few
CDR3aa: CATSRADRVGAYTF
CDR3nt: TGTGCCACCAGCAGAGCCGACAGGGTTGGTGCCTACACCTTC

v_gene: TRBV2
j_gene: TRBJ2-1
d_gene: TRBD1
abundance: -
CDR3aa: CASTAGGVPYNEQFF
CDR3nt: TGTGCCAGCACTGCAGGGGGCGTCCCATACAATGAGCAGTTCTTC

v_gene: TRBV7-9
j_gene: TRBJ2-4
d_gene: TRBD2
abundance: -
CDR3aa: CASSFGRGTGKNIQYF
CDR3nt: TGTGCCAGCAGCTTCGGGCGGGGGACGGGCAAAAACATTCAGTACTTC

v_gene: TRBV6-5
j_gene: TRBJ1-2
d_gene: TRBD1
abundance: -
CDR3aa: CASSYSGTGDLWF
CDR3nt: TGTGCCAGCAGTTACTCGGGGACAGGGGATCTTTGGTTC

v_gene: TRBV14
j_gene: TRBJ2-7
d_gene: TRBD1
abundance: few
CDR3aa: CASSRDREARRPYEQYF
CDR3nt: TGTGCCAGCAGCCGGGACAGGGAGGCCCGGCGCCCTTACGAGCAGTACTTC

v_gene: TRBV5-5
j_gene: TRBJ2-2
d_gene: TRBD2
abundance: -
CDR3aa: CASSLAGGGASGELFF
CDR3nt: TGTGCCAGCAGCTTGGCTGGCGGGGGGGCCTCCGGGGAGCTGTTTTTT

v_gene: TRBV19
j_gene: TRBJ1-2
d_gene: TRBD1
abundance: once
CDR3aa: CASSIATGGGYGYTF
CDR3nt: TGTGCCAGTAGTATCGCGACAGGGGGCGGGTATGGCTACACCTTC

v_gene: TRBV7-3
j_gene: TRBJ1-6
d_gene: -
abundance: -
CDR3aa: CASSLYSYNSPLHF
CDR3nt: TGTGCCAGCAGCCTATACTCCTATAATTCACCCCTCCACTTT

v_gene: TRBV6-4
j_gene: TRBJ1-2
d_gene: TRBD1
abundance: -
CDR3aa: CATKPDRVGYGYTF
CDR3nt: TGTGCCACCAAACCCGACAGGGTAGGCTATGGCTACACCTTC

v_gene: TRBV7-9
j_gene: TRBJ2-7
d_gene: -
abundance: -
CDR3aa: CASSPEIGRAYEQYF
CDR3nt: TGTGCCAGCAGCCCTGAAATTGGGCGGGCCTACGAGCAGTACTTC

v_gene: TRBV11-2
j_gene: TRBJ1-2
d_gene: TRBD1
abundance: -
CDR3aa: CASSQQGYEHTF
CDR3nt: TGTGCCAGCAGTCAACAGGGGTATGAACACACCTTC

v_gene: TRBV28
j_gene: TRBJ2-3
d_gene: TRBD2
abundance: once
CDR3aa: CASSSLQTSSPTDTQYF
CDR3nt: TGTGCCAGCAGCTCACTGCAGACTAGCTCCCCCACAGATACGCAGTATTTT

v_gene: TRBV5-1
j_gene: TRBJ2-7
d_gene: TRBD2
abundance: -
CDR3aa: CASSPGGSVYEQYF
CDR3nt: TGCGCCAGCAGCCCGGGGGGGTCCGTCTACGAGCAGTACTTC

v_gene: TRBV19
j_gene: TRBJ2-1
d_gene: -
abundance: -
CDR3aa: CAGGKQGGEQFF
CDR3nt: TGTGCCGGGGGCAAACAAGGAGGAGAGCAGTTCTTC

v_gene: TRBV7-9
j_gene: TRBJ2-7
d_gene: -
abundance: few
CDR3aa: CASSLQGYEQYF
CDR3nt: TGTGCCAGCAGCTTACAGGGCTACGAGCAGTACTTC

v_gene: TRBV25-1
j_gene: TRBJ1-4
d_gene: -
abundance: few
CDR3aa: CASSESGTRNEKLFF
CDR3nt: TGTGCCAGCAGTGAATCCGGGACACGGAATGAAAAACTGTTTTTT

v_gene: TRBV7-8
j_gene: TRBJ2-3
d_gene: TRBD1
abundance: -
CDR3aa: CASSIVGQGAADTQYF
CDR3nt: TGTGCCAGCAGCATAGTGGGACAGGGGGCTGCGGATACGCAGTATTTT

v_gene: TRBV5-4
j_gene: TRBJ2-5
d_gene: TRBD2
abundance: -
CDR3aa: CASSSSGGASETQYF
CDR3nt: TGTGCCAGCAGCTCTAGCGGGGGGGCCTCCGAGACCCAGTACTTC

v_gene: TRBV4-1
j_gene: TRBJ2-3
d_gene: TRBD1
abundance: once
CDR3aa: CASSQDRQGPSDTQYF
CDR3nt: TGCGCCAGCAGCCAAGACCGACAGGGTCCGAGTGATACGCAGTATTTT

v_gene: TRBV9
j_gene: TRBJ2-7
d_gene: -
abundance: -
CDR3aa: CASSVAPSLGSYEQYF
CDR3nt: TGTGCCAGCAGCGTAGCCCCCTCACTAGGTTCCTACGAGCAGTACTTC

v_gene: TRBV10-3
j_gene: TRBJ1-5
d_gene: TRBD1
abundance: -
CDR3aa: CAIRRTGDGQPQHF
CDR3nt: TGTGCCATCAGACGAACAGGGGATGGTCAGCCCCAGCATTTT

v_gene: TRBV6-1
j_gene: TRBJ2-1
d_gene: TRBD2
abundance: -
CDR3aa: CASRASGGAYNEQFF
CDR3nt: TGTGCCAGCAGAGCTAGCGGGGGAGCCTACAATGAGCAGTTCTTC